Below, 16 T cell receptor beta chains from the same sample are listed, as sequenced in a study of Ad26.COV2.S vaccination and SARS-CoV-2 variants. Treatment of the sample: about 20 received Ad26.COV2.S at low or high dose, single or two shots; 5 received placebo; per-sample allocation not given. The samples were gathered on day 63 after the first injection of vaccine or placebo. Assay used: immunoSEQ multiplex PCR; TCRdb lists only in-frame clones, some missing. The data contain 350,000 to 600,000 clones, about 89% of them singletons. The sequencing used peripheral blood, collected in a trial of Ad26.COV2.S vaccine versus placebo. The receptors come from a person between 18 and 60 years old who received the Ad26.COV2.S COVID-19 vaccine or a placebo.

The chain is built from TRBV11-2 and TRBJ1-3; D remains unclear. Germline V CDR1 and CDR2: SGHAT, FQNNGV. Trimming cost V 6 bases and J 0 bases, with 9 bases left between them. The CDR3 is 14 residues long. In nucleotides, the CDR3 is TGTGCCAGCAGAGACTTGATCTCTGGAAACACCATATATTTT. Protein sequence: CASRDLISGNTIYF.

The chain joins TRBV2 to TRBJ2-5; D unclear. Trimming pared 6 bases from V and 0 bases from J, leaving 11 bases between. The germline V gene encodes CDR1 SNHLY and CDR2 FYNNEI. The CDR3 spans 14 residues. The CDR3 bases are TGTGCCAGCAGGGACCTAGTGTACCAAGAGACCCAGTACTTC. Translation gives CASRDLVYQETQYF.

The chain has TRBV2 and TRBJ2-3; unclear D gene. Germline values: CDR1 SNHLY, CDR2 FYNNEI. The CDR3 is 11 residues long. Between the trimmed V and J ends, which lost 10 bases and 6 bases, there was a span of 11 bases. The CDR3 DNA follows: TGTGCCAACTCGTTCGCGGATACGCAGTATTTT. It is translated as CANSFADTQYF. The full variable domain, rest sourced from reference TRBV2 and TRBJ2-3, is EPEVTQTPSHQVTQMGQEVILRCVPISNHLYFYWYRQILGQKVEFLVSFYNNEISEKSEIFDDQFSVERPDGSNFTLKIRSTKLEDSAMYFCANSFADTQYFGPGTRLTVL.

The chain employs TRBV6-5 and TRBJ2-2; 7 bases map to TRBD1. The CDR3 extends over 16 amino acids. The ends lost 4 bases at V and 4 bases at J; junction bases unmatched: 9. Germline-derived CDR1 and CDR2 are MNHEY and SVGAGI. The CDR3 coding sequence is TGTGCCAGCAGTTGGGACAGCAGCAAACTCACCGGGGAGCTGTTTTTT. Protein: CASSWDSSKLTGELFF.

This chain joins TRBV13 and TRBJ1-4, with a possible D match to TRBD1 (5 bases). Germline V gene data show CDR1 as PRHDT and CDR2 as FYEKMQ (reference sequence). Trimming cost V 5 bases and J 7 bases, with 17 bases left between them. This CDR3 has 15 amino acids. CDR3 nucleotides: TGTGCCAGCAGCCTTCAGCGGGGCGGTTCTGAAAAACTGTTTTTT. This encodes CASSLQRGGSEKLFF.

The CDR3 region is CASSGGSSYEQYF. DNA of the CDR3: TGTGCCAGCTCCGGGGGCAGTTCCTACGAGCAGTACTTC. This chain links TRBV18 with TRBJ2-7; TRBD1 or TRBD2 may be the D gene (6 bases each). Trimming removed 6 bases from V and 1 base from J, with 10 bases in between. The germline V gene has CDR1 KGHSH and CDR2 LQKENI. The CDR3 contains 13 residues.

The CDR3: CASSPPPGASNIQYF. In DNA, the CDR3 is TGTGCCAGCTCACCACCGCCAGGGGCGAGTAACATTCAGTACTTC. The genes are TRBV18 and TRBJ2-4; tentative D call: TRBD1 (6 bases). Germline-derived CDR1 and CDR2 are KGHSH and LQKENI. The CDR3 covers 15 residues. With 0 bases removed from V and 7 bases from J, the gap between germline ends came to 13 bases.

The gene calls are TRBV19 and TRBJ2-7, with D possibly being TRBD1 (5 bases). Between the trimmed V and J ends, which lost 6 bases and 4 bases, there was a span of 16 bases. The CDR3 sequence is 14 residues long. Per germline, CDR1 LNHDA and CDR2 SQIVND (reference sequence). CDR3 amino acids: CASRRTNNGYEQYF. The CDR3 DNA reads as TGTGCCAGTAGAAGGACAAATAATGGGTACGAGCAGTACTTC.

The V call is TRBV4-1, the J call TRBJ1-1, with TRBD1 matching over 7 bases. V gave up 3 bases and J gave up 6 bases; unmatched junction bases: 10. Germline V gene lookup returns CDR1 MGHRA and CDR2 YSYEKL. The CDR3 sequence is 15 residues long. CDR3 region: CASSQPGQKFPEAFF. The CDR3 DNA is TGCGCCAGCAGCCAGCCGGGACAGAAGTTCCCTGAAGCTTTCTTT.

The chain recombines TRBV7-2 with TRBJ1-5; no clear D. Trimming took 2 bases from V and 2 from J, leaving 4 bases between them. Germline V gene sequence: CDR1 SGHTA, CDR2 FQGNSA. This CDR3 contains 13 residues. The CDR3 protein is CASSLYGNQPQHF. The CDR3 nucleotides are TGTGCCAGCAGCTTATATGGCAATCAGCCCCAGCATTTT.

This chain links TRBV4-1 with TRBJ2-2; TRBD2 matches at 12 bases. V lost 1 base and J lost 4; bases outside the gene matches: 10. The CDR3 totals 19 residues. Germline loops: CDR1 MGHRA, CDR2 YSYEKL. In nucleotides, the CDR3 is TGCGCCAGCAGCCAAGGGGGACTAGCGGGCCCTCGAGGCACCGGGGAGCTGTTTTTT. Protein sequence: CASSQGGLAGPRGTGELFF.

This chain links TRBV30 with TRBJ2-5; D might be TRBD2 (5 bases). The CDR3 covers 15 residues. The germline V and J ends were trimmed by 2 bases and 5 bases, with 18 bases remaining between them. Per the germline V gene, CDR1 is GTSNPN and CDR2 is SVGIG (reference sequence). CDR3 sequence (DNA): TGTGCCTGGAGTAACCGTATAGGAGGTGGGGAGACCCAGTACTTC. Residues: CAWSNRIGGGETQYF.

The genes are TRBV29-1 and TRBJ1-2; D is uncertain. CDR1 and CDR2 from the germline V gene are SQVTM and ANQGSEA. CDR3 length: 12 residues. V lost 5 bases and J 2 bases, leaving 9 bases between the germline ends. CDR3 residues: CSVPRPNYGYTF. CDR3 DNA sequence: TGCAGCGTTCCTCGGCCCAACTATGGCTACACCTTC. The variable domain in full, completed from reference TRBV29-1 and TRBJ1-2, reads SAVISQKPSRDICQRGTSLTIQCQVDSQVTMMFWYRQQPGQSLTLIATANQGSEATYESGFVIDKFPISRPNLTFSTLTVSNMSPEDSSIYLCSVPRPNYGYTFGSGTRLTVV.

V and J are TRBV7-2 and TRBJ2-1; D not certain. V lost 1 base, J lost 5 bases, and 12 bases lay in between. From germline, CDR1 is SGHTA and CDR2 FQGNSA. The CDR3 totals 15 residues. CDR3 sequence: CASSLGPSANNEQFF. For the CDR3, the DNA is TGTGCCAGCAGCTTAGGGCCTTCCGCTAACAATGAGCAGTTCTTC.

V usage is TRBV6-5 and J usage is TRBJ1-1; perhaps TRBD1 as D (5 bases). The V end was cut by 6 bases, the J end by 0 bases, with 11 bases between. The germline V gene has CDR1 MNHEY and CDR2 SVGAGI. The CDR3 length is 14 residues. The CDR3 here is CASSGTALNTEAFF. Written as DNA, the CDR3 is TGTGCCAGCAGCGGGACTGCCCTGAACACTGAAGCTTTCTTT.

The chain links TRBV24-1 to TRBJ2-3; 14 bases map to TRBD2. Germline CDR1 KGHDR, CDR2 SFDVKD. This CDR3 spans 18 amino acids. V was clipped by 9 bases and J by 6 bases; unmatched bases: 16. The CDR3 reads CATLANPGLAGDSDTQYF. The CDR3 DNA sequence: TGTGCCACCCTCGCCAATCCGGGACTAGCGGGAGACTCGGATACGCAGTATTTT.